This TCR beta chain was recovered during a study of blood T cell repertoires in COVID-19. V was shortened by 0 bases and J by 3 bases, with 12 bases between the two germline ends. This CDR3 is built from 15 residues. CDR1 MNHEY and CDR2 SVGEGT come from the germline V gene. Sequenced by immunoSEQ multiplex PCR; TCRdb stores in-frame clones only, minus some. Altogether 260,000 or so clones are present, 84% being singletons, with the ten largest covering 8% to 9.5%. The chain combines TRBV6-2 or TRBV6-3 with TRBJ2-7; D perhaps matches TRBD2 (6 bases). The clonotype was recovered from a human donor in a cohort sampled during active COVID-19. Sequences were obtained from peripheral blood. CDR3 region: CASSYSTRTIYEQYF. The CDR3 bases are TGTGCCAGCAGTTACTCGACCAGGACTATCTACGAGCAGTACTTC.